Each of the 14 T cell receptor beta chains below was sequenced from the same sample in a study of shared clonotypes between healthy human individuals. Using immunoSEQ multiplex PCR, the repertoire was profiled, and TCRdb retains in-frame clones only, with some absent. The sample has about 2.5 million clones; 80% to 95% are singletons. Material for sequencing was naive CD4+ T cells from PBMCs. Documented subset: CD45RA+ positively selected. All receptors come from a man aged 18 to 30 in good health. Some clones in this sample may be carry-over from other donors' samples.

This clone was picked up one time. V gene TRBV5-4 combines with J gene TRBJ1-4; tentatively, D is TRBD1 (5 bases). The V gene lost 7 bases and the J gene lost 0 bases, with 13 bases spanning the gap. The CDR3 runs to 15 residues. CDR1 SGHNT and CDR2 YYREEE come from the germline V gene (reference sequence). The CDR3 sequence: CASGRRGATNEKLFF. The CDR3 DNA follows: TGTGCCAGCGGCCGGAGGGGTGCAACTAATGAAAAACTGTTTTTT.

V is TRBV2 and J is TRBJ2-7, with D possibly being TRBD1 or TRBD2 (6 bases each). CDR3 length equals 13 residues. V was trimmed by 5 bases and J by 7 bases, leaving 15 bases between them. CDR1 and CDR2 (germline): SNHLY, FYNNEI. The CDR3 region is CASSPRGLGEQYF. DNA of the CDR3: TGTGCCAGCAGTCCCCGGGGGCTCGGGGAGCAGTACTTC.

CDR3 protein: CATSRDRSRLGNNEQFF. For the CDR3, the DNA is TGTGCCACCAGCAGAGATCGGTCGAGACTAGGTAACAATGAGCAGTTCTTC. The chain couples TRBV15 to TRBJ2-1; D may be TRBD2 (6 bases). The CDR3 contains 17 residues. The germline CDR1 and CDR2 sequences are LNHNV and YYDKDF (reference sequence). Deletions cut 0 bases from V and 5 bases from J, with 17 bases between. Drawing the rest from reference TRBV15 and TRBJ2-1, the complete variable domain is DAMVIQNPRYQVTQFGKPVTLSCSQTLNHNVMYWYQQKSSQAPKLLFHYYDKDFNNEADTPDNFQSRRPNTSFCFLDIRSPGLGDTAMYLCATSRDRSRLGNNEQFFGPGTRLTVL.

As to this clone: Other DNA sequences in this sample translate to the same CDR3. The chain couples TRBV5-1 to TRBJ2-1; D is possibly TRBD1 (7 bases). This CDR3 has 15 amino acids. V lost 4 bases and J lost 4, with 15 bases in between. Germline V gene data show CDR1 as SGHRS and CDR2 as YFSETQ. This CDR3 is CASSLGGAGYNEQFF. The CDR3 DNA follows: TGCGCCAGCAGCCTAGGGGGCGCGGGGTACAATGAGCAGTTCTTC.

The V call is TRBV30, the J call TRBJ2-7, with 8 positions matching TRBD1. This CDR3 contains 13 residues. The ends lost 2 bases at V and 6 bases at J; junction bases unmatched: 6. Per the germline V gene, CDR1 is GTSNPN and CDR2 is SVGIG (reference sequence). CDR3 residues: CAWSPGQDAEQYF. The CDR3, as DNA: TGTGCCTGGAGTCCGGGACAGGACGCCGAGCAGTACTTC. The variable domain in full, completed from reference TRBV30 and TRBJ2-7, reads SQTIHQWPATLVQPVGSPLSLECTVEGTSNPNLYWYRQAAGRGLQLLFYSVGIGQISSEVPQNLSASRPQDRQFILSSKKLLLSDSGFYLCAWSPGQDAEQYFGPGTRLTVT.

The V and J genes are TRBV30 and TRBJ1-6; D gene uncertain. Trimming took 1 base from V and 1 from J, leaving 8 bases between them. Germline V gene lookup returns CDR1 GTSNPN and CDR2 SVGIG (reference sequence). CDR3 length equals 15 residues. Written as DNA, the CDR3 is TGTGCCTGGAGTGCCGGGGTATCCTATAATTCACCCCTCCACTTT. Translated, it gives CAWSAGVSYNSPLHF.

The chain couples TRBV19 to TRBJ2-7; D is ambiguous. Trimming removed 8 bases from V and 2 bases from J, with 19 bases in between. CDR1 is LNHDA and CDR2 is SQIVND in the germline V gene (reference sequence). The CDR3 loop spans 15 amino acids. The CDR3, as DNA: TGTGCCAGTTCTTGGTCTGGCGGTAACACCTACGAGCAGTACTTC. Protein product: CASSWSGGNTYEQYF.

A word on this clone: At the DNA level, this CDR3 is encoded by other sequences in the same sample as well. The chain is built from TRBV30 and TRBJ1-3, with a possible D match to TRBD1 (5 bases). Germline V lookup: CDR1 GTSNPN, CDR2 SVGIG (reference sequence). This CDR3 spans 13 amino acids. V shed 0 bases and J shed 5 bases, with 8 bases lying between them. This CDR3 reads CAWSVSGRNTIYF. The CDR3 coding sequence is TGTGCCTGGAGTGTCTCAGGGCGAAACACCATATATTTT.

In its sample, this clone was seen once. The CDR3 loop is CASSLWASGGTGELFF. The CDR3 DNA is TGTGCCAGCAGCTTATGGGCTAGCGGAGGCACCGGGGAGCTGTTTTTT. The rearrangement joins TRBV7-2 to TRBJ2-2; 7 bases agree with TRBD2. The CDR3 spans 16 residues. Unmatched junction bases numbered 7, after V lost 2 bases and J lost 4 bases. Germline loops: CDR1 SGHTA, CDR2 FQGNSA.

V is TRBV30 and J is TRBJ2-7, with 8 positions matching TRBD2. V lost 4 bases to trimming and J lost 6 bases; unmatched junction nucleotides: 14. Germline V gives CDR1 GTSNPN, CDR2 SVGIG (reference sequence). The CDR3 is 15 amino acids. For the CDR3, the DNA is TGTGCCTGGACGGTTGGAGTAGCGGGACTTGGCGAGCAGTACTTC. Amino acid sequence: CAWTVGVAGLGEQYF.

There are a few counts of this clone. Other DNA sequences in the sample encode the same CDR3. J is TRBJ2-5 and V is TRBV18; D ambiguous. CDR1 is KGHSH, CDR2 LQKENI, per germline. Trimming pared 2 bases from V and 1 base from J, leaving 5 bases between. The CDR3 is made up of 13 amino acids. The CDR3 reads CASSPGVQETQYF. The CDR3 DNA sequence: TGTGCCAGCTCACCAGGGGTCCAAGAGACCCAGTACTTC. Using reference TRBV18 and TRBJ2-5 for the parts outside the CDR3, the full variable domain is NAGVMQNPRHLVRRRGQEARLRCSPMKGHSHVYWYRQLPEEGLKFMVYLQKENIIDESGMPKERFSAEFPKEGPSILRIQQVVRGDSAAYFCASSPGVQETQYFGPGTRLLVL.

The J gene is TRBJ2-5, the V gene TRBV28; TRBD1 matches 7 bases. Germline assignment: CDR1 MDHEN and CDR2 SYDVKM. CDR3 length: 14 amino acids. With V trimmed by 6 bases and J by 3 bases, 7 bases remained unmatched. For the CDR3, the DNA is TGTGCCAGCAGCCAGACAGGGAAGGAAGAGACCCAGTACTTC. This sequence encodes CASSQTGKEETQYF.

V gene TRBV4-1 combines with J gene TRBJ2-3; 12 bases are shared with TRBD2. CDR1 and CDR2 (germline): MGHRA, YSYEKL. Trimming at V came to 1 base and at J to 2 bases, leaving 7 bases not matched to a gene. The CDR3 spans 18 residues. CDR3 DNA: TGCGCCAGCAGCCAAGGGCCCTGGACTAGCGGGGCCACAGATACGCAGTATTTT. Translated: CASSQGPWTSGATDTQYF.

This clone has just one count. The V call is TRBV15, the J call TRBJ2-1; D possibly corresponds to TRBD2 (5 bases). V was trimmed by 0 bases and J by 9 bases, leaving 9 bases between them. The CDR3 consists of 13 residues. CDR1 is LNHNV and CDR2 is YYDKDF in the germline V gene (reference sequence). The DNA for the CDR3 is TGTGCCACCAGCAGAGATTCTCGGGGTGAGCAGTTCTTC. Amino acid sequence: CATSRDSRGEQFF.